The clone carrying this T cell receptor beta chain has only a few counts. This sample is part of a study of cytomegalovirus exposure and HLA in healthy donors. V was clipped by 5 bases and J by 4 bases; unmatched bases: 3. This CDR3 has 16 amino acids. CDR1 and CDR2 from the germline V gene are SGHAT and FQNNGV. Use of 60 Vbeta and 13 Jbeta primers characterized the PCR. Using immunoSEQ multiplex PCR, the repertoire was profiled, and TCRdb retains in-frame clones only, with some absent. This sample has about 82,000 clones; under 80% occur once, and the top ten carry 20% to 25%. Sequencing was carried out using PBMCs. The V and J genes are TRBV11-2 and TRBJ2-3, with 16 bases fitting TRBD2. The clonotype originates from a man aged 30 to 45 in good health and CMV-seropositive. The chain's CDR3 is CASSQGTSGGADTQYF. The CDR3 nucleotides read TGTGCCAGCAGCCAAGGGACTAGCGGGGGGGCAGATACGCAGTATTTT.